These T cell receptor beta chains were read from a single sample in a study of T cell responses to AZD1222 COVID-19 vaccine. This table comes from immunoSEQ multiplex PCR, and its TCRdb copy is limited to in-frame clones, with some not included. The sample carries some 200,000 clones, approximately 90% recorded once. Sequencing used peripheral blood, obtained on day 0 of AZD1222 vaccination. Receptors originate from an adult in good health. Each CDR3 is given with its conserved first and last residue. Each record gives: clone size, V gene, CDR3 protein. Clone size is stated in some rows and not others, as once, few, many or a class when expanded.

clone size: NA; V gene: TRBV2; CDR3 protein: CASRRRVSGANVLTF
clone size: NA; V gene: TRBV19; CDR3 protein: CASSIDLEAGVKQETQYF
clone size: NA; V gene: TRBV27; CDR3 protein: CASTPITDWFSLAREQYF
clone size: NA; V gene: TRBV5-4; CDR3 protein: CASRFPGQGQFF
clone size: NA; V gene: TRBV7-3; CDR3 protein: CASGPGQGSTEAFF
clone size: NA; V gene: TRBV7-2; CDR3 protein: CASSPGLRKETQYF
clone size: NA; V gene: TRBV6-6; CDR3 protein: CASSSRQGYYGYTF
clone size: NA; V gene: TRBV27; CDR3 protein: CASSPWGYGYTF
clone size: NA; V gene: TRBV27; CDR3 protein: CATLGKETQYF
clone size: NA; V gene: TRBV5-1; CDR3 protein: CASSSGLAGGPSTDTQYF
clone size: once; V gene: TRBV13; CDR3 protein: CASSSGLAETQYF
clone size: NA; V gene: TRBV10-3; CDR3 protein: CAIRSSGPTGELFF
clone size: NA; V gene: TRBV6-1; CDR3 protein: CASSDRRGATNEKLFF
clone size: NA; V gene: TRBV6-5; CDR3 protein: CASSLGTVSYNEQFF
clone size: NA; V gene: TRBV27; CDR3 protein: CASRRQGGGDGYTF
clone size: NA; V gene: TRBV6-1; CDR3 protein: CASSGAGRATPRGNQPQHF
clone size: NA; V gene: TRBV19; CDR3 protein: CASDSGVQPQHF
clone size: NA; V gene: TRBV7-6; CDR3 protein: CASSLGEGLTSGGTF
clone size: NA; V gene: TRBV5-1; CDR3 protein: CASSFQVSSYNSPLHF
clone size: NA; V gene: TRBV6-2/TRBV6-3; CDR3 protein: CASSQGQSNQPQHF
clone size: NA; V gene: TRBV25-1; CDR3 protein: CASSELSGEAFF
clone size: NA; V gene: TRBV27; CDR3 protein: CASSLGDGTSGPYEQYF
clone size: NA; V gene: TRBV9; CDR3 protein: CASSMTASNTEAFF
clone size: NA; V gene: TRBV15; CDR3 protein: CATSTPRDRAKGYTF
clone size: NA; V gene: TRBV5-1; CDR3 protein: CASSLAGTLLNAGELFF
clone size: NA; V gene: TRBV6-5; CDR3 protein: CASSYGGVTAQYF
clone size: NA; V gene: TRBV6-2/TRBV6-3; CDR3 protein: CASSYDPQYEQYF
clone size: NA; V gene: TRBV9; CDR3 protein: CASSVGPTNSPLHF